These T cell receptor beta chains were read from a single sample in a study of T cell changes during pregnancy in multiple sclerosis. Clones were read by immunoSEQ multiplex PCR, and TCRdb kept only the in-frame ones, dropping some. The sample holds approximately 88,000 clones, about 92% seen once. Specimen: peripheral blood, collected in the first trimester of pregnancy. The receptors stem from a female donor with multiple sclerosis, enrolled in a pregnancy study. Both conserved end residues are part of each CDR3. The D gene is left open where the match is weak. Clone size appears in some rows only: once, few, many, or a class for an expanded clone.

TGTGCCAGCTCTCGGGACACAGATACGCAGTATTTT	CASSRDTDTQYF	12	TRBV28	-	TRBJ2-3	-
TGTGCCAGCAGCTTGGGCAGGGGGCAGGGTAGCACTGAAGCTTTCTTT	CASSLGRGQGSTEAFF	16	TRBV5-6	TRBD1	TRBJ1-1	-
TGCGCCAGCAGCCAAGGTACAGGGGGCGCGGGAAACACCATATATTTT	CASSQGTGGAGNTIYF	16	TRBV4-1	TRBD1	TRBJ1-3	-
TGTGCCAGCAGTTTAAGAGGGGGAGGCAATCAGCCCCAGCATTTT	CASSLRGGGNQPQHF	15	TRBV28	-	TRBJ1-5	-
TGTGCCTGGAGCGTCGGAAACACCATATATTTT	CAWSVGNTIYF	11	TRBV30	-	TRBJ1-3	-
TGTGCCAGCAGTTTCCTCTCGGGGGGCTCTTACGAGCAGTACTTC	CASSFLSGGSYEQYF	15	TRBV28	-	TRBJ2-7	-
TGTGCCGGCGGGACTAGCGGGCGAAATGAGCAGTTCTTC	CAGGTSGRNEQFF	13	TRBV28	TRBD2	TRBJ2-1	-
TGTGCCAGCAGCTCAGAGTGGAGTGGTAAAAACATTCAGTACTTC	CASSSEWSGKNIQYF	15	TRBV7-9	-	TRBJ2-4	once
TGTGCCAGCAGCGTTAGCGGGCGCACAGATACGCAGTATTTT	CASSVSGRTDTQYF	14	TRBV5-6	TRBD2	TRBJ2-3	-
TGTGCCAGTTCCCAGACAGGGGGCACTGAAGCTTTCTTT	CASSQTGGTEAFF	13	TRBV7-8	TRBD1	TRBJ1-1	-
TGTGCCAGTAGGCCACACGACAGGGTCGCAGATACGCAGTATTTT	CASRPHDRVADTQYF	15	TRBV19	TRBD1	TRBJ2-3	-
TGTGCCAGCAGTTCCCGGGACAGGCCATACACTGAAGCTTTCTTT	CASSSRDRPYTEAFF	15	TRBV28	TRBD1	TRBJ1-1	few
TGTGCCAGCAGTCCCCCCTTGGGCAGGGACATTACTAGCTCCTACAATGAGCAGTTCTTC	CASSPPLGRDITSSYNEQFF	20	TRBV28	-	TRBJ2-1	-
TGTGCCTGGAGTGCCCTTGCAGGGGATATAATGAACACTGAAGCTTTCTTT	CAWSALAGDIMNTEAFF	17	TRBV30	-	TRBJ1-1	once
TGTGCCACCAGCAGAGATCTGAGGGTCCGAGAGAATGAGCAGTTCTTC	CATSRDLRVRENEQFF	16	TRBV15	-	TRBJ2-1	-
TGTGCCAGCAGCTCGAATCTGTGGGGGCCCCAAGAGACCCAGTACTTC	CASSSNLWGPQETQYF	16	TRBV7-9	-	TRBJ2-5	-
TGTGCCAGCAGCTTGACAGCTAGCACAGATACGCAGTATTTT	CASSLTASTDTQYF	14	TRBV9	-	TRBJ2-3	-
TGTGCCAGCAGTTACTCGACGGGAGGCCTCGGGGAGCTGTTTTTT	CASSYSTGGLGELFF	15	TRBV6-5	TRBD2	TRBJ2-2	once
TGTGCCAGCAGTTCCCCTGGCTTGCGGGAGGTTGAGCAGTTCTTC	CASSSPGLREVEQFF	15	TRBV27	TRBD2	TRBJ2-1	-
TGTGCCAGCAGCATCTTCGGACAGGGTGCCGGGGAGCTGTTTTTT	CASSIFGQGAGELFF	15	TRBV6-5	TRBD1	TRBJ2-2	-
TGTGCCAGCAGCTTGGGGGGTAGCGGGAGTGGATATGAGCAGTTCTTC	CASSLGGSGSGYEQFF	16	TRBV5-4	TRBD2	TRBJ2-1	-
TGTGCCAGCAGTGAGGGGGGGAAGGAGACCCAGTACTTC	CASSEGGKETQYF	13	TRBV25-1	TRBD2	TRBJ2-5	-
TGTGCCAGCAGTGAGGGTCTCGGGAATGAGCAGTTCTTC	CASSEGLGNEQFF	13	TRBV6-1	-	TRBJ2-1	-
TGTGCCAGCTCACCATGGGGACAGGGGAGAGAAAAACTGTTTTTT	CASSPWGQGREKLFF	15	TRBV18	TRBD1	TRBJ1-4	-
TGTGCCACCAGCAGAGAAAGCTTCGCCACAGATACGCAGTATTTT	CATSRESFATDTQYF	15	TRBV15	-	TRBJ2-3	-
TGTGCCACCAGCCATGGGAGGCAGGGAAACGTCTACGAGCAGTACTTC	CATSHGRQGNVYEQYF	16	TRBV15	-	TRBJ2-7	once
TGTGCCAGCAGTTATCGGGGTGCCAACTCCTACGAGCAGTACTTC	CASSYRGANSYEQYF	15	TRBV6-5	-	TRBJ2-7	-
TGCGCCAGCACATTAGCGGGAGTGGGAAAGCAGTACTTC	CASTLAGVGKQYF	13	TRBV5-1	TRBD2	TRBJ2-7	-
TGTGCCAGCAGCATATCGAGACACGGCGGGGCCTACGAGCAGTACTTC	CASSISRHGGAYEQYF	16	TRBV5-4	-	TRBJ2-7	-
TGTGCCACCCGCTGGCGGGAGGGCCCCCGGAGCTACAATGAGCAGTTCTTC	CATRWREGPRSYNEQFF	17	TRBV25-1	TRBD2	TRBJ2-1	-
TGTGCCAGCAGCCCCAGAGGGGGTCCGAACACCGGGGAGCTGTTTTTT	CASSPRGGPNTGELFF	16	TRBV9	-	TRBJ2-2	-
TGTGCCAGTAGGGGTGCAGGGGGGTTACGCGGAGCTTTCTTT	CASRGAGGLRGAFF	14	TRBV19	TRBD1	TRBJ1-1	once
TGTGCCAGCAGTTCTAGTCGGGGAGGGCCTAGCAATCAGCCCCAGCATTTT	CASSSSRGGPSNQPQHF	17	TRBV27	-	TRBJ1-5	-
TGTGCCAGCAGTTTAGTAGCGGTAAGCTCCTACAATGAGCAGTTCTTC	CASSLVAVSSYNEQFF	16	TRBV27	-	TRBJ2-1	-
TGTGCCAGCAGCCTCACAGGAGACGAGCAGTACTTC	CASSLTGDEQYF	12	TRBV7-6	-	TRBJ2-7	-
TGTGCCAGCAGTGAGACAGGGTTCTATGGCTACACCTTC	CASSETGFYGYTF	13	TRBV2	TRBD1	TRBJ1-2	-
TGCGCCAGCAGCTTGACGGGTTCTTACGAGCAGTACTTC	CASSLTGSYEQYF	13	TRBV5-1	-	TRBJ2-7	-
TGTGCCAGCAGTAGACTACCGACCTACGAGCAGTACTTC	CASSRLPTYEQYF	13	TRBV6-5	-	TRBJ2-7	-
TGTGCCAGTAGTAACTTCCGGGGACTAGCGGGGAGCGATGAGCAGTTCTTC	CASSNFRGLAGSDEQFF	17	TRBV19	TRBD2	TRBJ2-1	once
TGTGCCAGCAGCTTAGCGAGTATTCCCAATGAGCAGTTCTTC	CASSLASIPNEQFF	14	TRBV7-9	-	TRBJ2-1	-
TGTGCCAGCAGTGGGCGACTAGCGGGAGCCCCCCGCGATGAGCAGTTCTTC	CASSGRLAGAPRDEQFF	17	TRBV6-1	TRBD2	TRBJ2-1	-